The clone carrying this T cell receptor beta chain is a singleton in its sample. CDR1 SGHDT and CDR2 YYEEEE come from the germline V gene. There are 14 residues in the CDR3. Trimming removed 0 bases at V and 0 bases at J, with 6 bases between. TCRdb keeps only in-frame clones here, not all; method: immunoSEQ multiplex PCR. This sample carries around 140,000 clones, about 70% of them seen once, and the ten largest clones take 1.9%. These data are taken from a study of blood T cell repertoires in COVID-19. On the study more broadly: Samples came from the United States, Italy and Spain, spanning acute and convalescent COVID-19.

The source is a woman aged 65 to 85 with acute or convalescent COVID-19. The chain couples TRBV5-6 to TRBJ1-1; D gene unclear. Sequenced sample: peripheral blood. The CDR3 reads CASSLVRLNTEAFF. The CDR3 DNA follows: TGTGCCAGCAGCTTGGTTCGTTTGAACACTGAAGCTTTCTTT.